This T cell receptor (beta chain) was observed in a study of T cells of healthy individuals. TCRdb processed the 5' RACE reads anew with MiXCR; each CDR3 protein has one entry. The sample lists 40,000 to 60,000 distinct CDR3 sequences, roughly 15% occurring once. The CDR3 has 16 residues. The V gene end was trimmed by 2 bases and the J gene end by 4 bases; junction bases not matched to a gene: 9. This rearrangement joins TRBV12-3 or TRBV12-4 to TRBJ2-3, with 7 bases identical to TRBD2. The receptor was derived from a human donor in good health. CDR3 in DNA: TGTGCCAGCAGTTTATTGCGGGGGACTGTGGCAGATACGCAGTATTTT. This encodes CASSLLRGTVADTQYF.